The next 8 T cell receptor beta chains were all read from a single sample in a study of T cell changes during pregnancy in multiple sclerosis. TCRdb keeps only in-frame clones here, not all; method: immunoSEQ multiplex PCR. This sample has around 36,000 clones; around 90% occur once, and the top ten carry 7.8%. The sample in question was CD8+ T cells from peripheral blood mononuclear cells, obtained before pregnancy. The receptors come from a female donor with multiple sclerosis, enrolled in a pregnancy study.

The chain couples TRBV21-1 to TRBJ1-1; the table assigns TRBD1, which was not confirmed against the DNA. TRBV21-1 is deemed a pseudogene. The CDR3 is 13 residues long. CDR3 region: CASSKGTGAEAFF. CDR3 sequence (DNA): TGTGCCAGCAGCAAAGGGACAGGGGCTGAAGCTTTCTTT.

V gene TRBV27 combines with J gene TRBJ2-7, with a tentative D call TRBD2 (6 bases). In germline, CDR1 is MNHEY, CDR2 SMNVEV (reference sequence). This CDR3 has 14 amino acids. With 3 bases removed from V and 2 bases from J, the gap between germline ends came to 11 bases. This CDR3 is CASSFGSGTYEQYF. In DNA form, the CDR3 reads TGTGCCAGCAGTTTTGGTAGCGGCACCTACGAGCAGTACTTC.

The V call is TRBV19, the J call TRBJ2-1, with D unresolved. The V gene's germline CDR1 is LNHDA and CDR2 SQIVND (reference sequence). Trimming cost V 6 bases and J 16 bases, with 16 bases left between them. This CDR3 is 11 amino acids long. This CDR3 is CASSPGPVSFF. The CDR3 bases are TGTGCCAGTAGCCCCGGTCCTGTTAGTTTCTTC.

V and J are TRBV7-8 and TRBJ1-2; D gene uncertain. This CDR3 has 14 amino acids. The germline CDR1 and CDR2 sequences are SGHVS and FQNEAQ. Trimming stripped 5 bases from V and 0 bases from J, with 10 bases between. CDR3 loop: CASSPRVPNYGYTF. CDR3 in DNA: TGTGCCAGCAGCCCCCGGGTCCCTAACTATGGCTACACCTTC.

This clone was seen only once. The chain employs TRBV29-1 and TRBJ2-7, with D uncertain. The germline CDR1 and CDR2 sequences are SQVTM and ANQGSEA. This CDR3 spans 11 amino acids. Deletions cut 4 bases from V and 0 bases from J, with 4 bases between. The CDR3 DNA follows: TGCAGCGTTGTTAGCTCCTACGAGCAGTACTTC. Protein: CSVVSSYEQYF.

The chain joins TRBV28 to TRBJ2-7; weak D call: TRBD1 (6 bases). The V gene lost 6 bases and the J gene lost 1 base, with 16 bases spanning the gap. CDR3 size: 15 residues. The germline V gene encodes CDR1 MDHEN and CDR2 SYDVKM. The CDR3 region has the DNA TGTGCCAGCAGCCCTCCAGGGGAACAGTCCTACGAGCAGTACTTC. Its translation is CASSPPGEQSYEQYF.

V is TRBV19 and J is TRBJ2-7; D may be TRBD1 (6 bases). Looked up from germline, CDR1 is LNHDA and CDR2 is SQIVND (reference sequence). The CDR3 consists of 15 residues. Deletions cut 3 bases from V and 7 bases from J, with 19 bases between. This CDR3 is CASSIEGVPQVEQYF. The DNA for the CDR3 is TGTGCCAGTAGTATCGAGGGGGTTCCACAAGTGGAGCAGTACTTC.

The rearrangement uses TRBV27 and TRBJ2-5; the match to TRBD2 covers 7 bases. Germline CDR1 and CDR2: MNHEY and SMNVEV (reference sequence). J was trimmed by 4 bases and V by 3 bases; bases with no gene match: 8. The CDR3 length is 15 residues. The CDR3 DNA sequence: TGTGCCAGCAGTTTCCAAGCGGGATGGGGAGAGACCCAGTACTTC. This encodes CASSFQAGWGETQYF.